The 21 T cell receptor beta chains below were found in one sample sequenced in a study of metastatic and nonmetastatic thyroid tumors. Nobody among the patients had been given any treatment before thyroid surgery. TCRdb re-analyzed the PCR reads through MiXCR. The table records 30,000 or so clones, 16% of them present only once. The sample was blood. The receptor set was obtained from a female donor with papillary thyroid cancer or a benign thyroid nodule (not recorded which). Some clones in this sample may be carry-over from other donors' samples.

This sequence joins TRBV18 and TRBJ1-1; D ambiguous. V lost 4 bases and J lost 5, with 17 bases in between. The CDR3 runs 15 residues. Germline-derived CDR1 and CDR2 are KGHSH and LQKENI. The CDR3 DNA reads TGTGCCAGCTCACAAGCGGGCAGTTGGGAGACTGAAGCTTTCTTT. Translation: CASSQAGSWETEAFF.

For this clone: As the CDR3 is not closed by the conserved phenylalanine or tryptophan, this likely results from a read error. The limits of the CDR3 on the DNA are not certain, so only TCRdb's listed CDR3 is given. The chain carries TRBV7-9 and TRBJ2-7; TRBD1, the table's D call, lacks a check against the DNA. Germline V gene data show CDR1 as SEHNR and CDR2 as FQNEAQ (reference sequence). With termini counted, the CDR3 has 13 amino acids. This chain's CDR3 is CASSLEGTGSMII.

This clone was observed many times. As DNA, the CDR3 is TGTGCCAGCAGATTACAGCACTACAATGAGCAGTTCTTC. Residues: CASRLQHYNEQFF. V usage is TRBV12-3 or TRBV12-4 and J usage is TRBJ2-1; D gene uncertain. This CDR3 comprises 13 residues. V lost 6 bases to trimming and J lost 3 bases, with 9 bases between them.

This sequence joins TRBV7-2 and TRBJ2-5; D may match TRBD1 or TRBD2 (7 bases each). Looked up from germline, CDR1 is SGHTA and CDR2 is FQGNSA. The CDR3 sequence is 14 residues long. V lost 2 bases and J lost 5, with 12 bases in between. The CDR3 bases are TGTGCCAGCAGCTTACAGGGGGGAGGGGAGACCCAGTACTTC. Protein sequence: CASSLQGGGETQYF.

In its sample, this clone was seen a few times. This chain uses TRBV12-3 or TRBV12-4 with TRBJ2-7, with 8 nucleotides matching TRBD1. Germline trimming cut 2 bases from V and 3 bases from J; bases unmatched to any gene: 6. There are 15 residues in the CDR3. CDR3 coding DNA: TGTGCCAGCAGTTTAATGCAGGACAGGGACTACGAGCAGTACTTC. Its translation is CASSLMQDRDYEQYF.

This clone was observed many times. This CDR3 is also generated by other DNA sequences in the sample. V usage is TRBV12-3 or TRBV12-4 and J usage is TRBJ2-1; possible D gene TRBD2, 5 bases. The CDR3 has 11 residues. The ends were cut back, 1 base at V and 10 bases at J, with 5 bases in the middle. The CDR3 loop is CASSLGGEQFF. The CDR3 DNA sequence: TGTGCCAGCAGTTTAGGAGGGGAGCAGTTCTTC.

There are many counts of this clone. The same CDR3 is also encoded by other DNA sequences in this sample. This chain connects TRBV19 to TRBJ1-5, with 7 bases identical to TRBD1. CDR1 and CDR2 from the germline V gene are LNHDA and SQIVND (reference sequence). Trimming removed 3 bases from V and 2 bases from J; junction bases left unmatched: 4. The CDR3 runs to 15 residues. The CDR3 region is CASSIGQGGNQPQHF. As DNA, the CDR3 is TGTGCCAGTAGTATTGGGCAGGGGGGCAATCAGCCCCAGCATTTT.

The chain carries TRBV13 and TRBJ1-1; no reliable D call. The CDR3 totals 16 residues. Trimming removed 5 bases from V and 5 bases from J, with 21 bases in between. The germline CDR1 and CDR2 sequences are PRHDT and FYEKMQ (reference sequence). The CDR3 DNA sequence: TGTGCCAGCAGCCGCGTCACACTCGGCGCCATTACTGAAGCTTTCTTT. The encoded protein is CASSRVTLGAITEAFF.

V usage is TRBV5-1 and J usage is TRBJ1-2, with D perhaps matching TRBD1 (5 bases). The CDR3 totals 12 residues. V was shortened by 4 bases and J by 4 bases, with 8 bases between the two germline ends. Per germline, CDR1 SGHRS and CDR2 YFSETQ. CDR3 in DNA: TGCGCCAGCAGCGGGGCAGGCTATGGCTACACCTTC. Protein sequence: CASSGAGYGYTF.

The sample holds many counts of this clone. The rearrangement joins TRBV6-1 to TRBJ2-7; 7 bases line up with TRBD1. Germline CDR1 and CDR2: MNHNS and SASEGT. This CDR3 contains 14 residues. With V trimmed by 1 base and J by 3 bases, 3 bases remained unmatched. The CDR3 sequence is CASSEGQGGYEQYF. The CDR3 region has the DNA TGTGCCAGCAGTGAAGGACAGGGTGGCTACGAGCAGTACTTC.

The CDR3 region is CASRGVSTYEQYF. As DNA, the CDR3 is TGTGCCAGCCGGGGGGTCTCCACTTACGAGCAGTACTTC. The chain couples TRBV7-2 to TRBJ2-7; the match to TRBD2 covers 7 bases. The CDR3 has 13 residues. CDR1 and CDR2 (germline): SGHTA, FQGNSA. V shed 8 bases, J shed 4 bases, and the junction held 8 bases outside the gene matches.

This clone has a count of ten or more. The chain links TRBV18 to TRBJ2-3, with D tentatively TRBD2 (7 bases). This CDR3 spans 15 amino acids. Germline loops: CDR1 KGHSH, CDR2 LQKENI. The V end lost 3 bases, the J end lost 4 bases, and 14 bases lay between the germline ends. CDR3 sequence: CASSPVGGASDTQYF. CDR3 sequence (DNA): TGTGCCAGCTCACCCGTAGGGGGGGCATCAGATACGCAGTATTTT.

This clone was observed a handful of times. The conserved phenylalanine or tryptophan normally closing the CDR3 is absent here, so this likely arose from a read error. V usage is TRBV5-4 and J usage is TRBJ2-6, with D uncertain. Trimming removed 1 base at V and 1 base at J, with 6 bases between. Germline-derived CDR1 and CDR2 are SGHNT and YYREEE (reference sequence). The CDR3 is 15 residues long. CDR3 sequence (DNA): TGTGCCAGCAGCTTGAGGTTGTCTGGGGCCAACGTCCTGACTTCC. Translating gives CASSLRLSGANVLTS.

In this sample, this clone turned up a few times. The chain links TRBV6-1 to TRBJ2-7; 9 bases fit TRBD1. The CDR3 spans 14 residues. Unmatched junction bases numbered 6, after V lost 3 bases and J lost 6 bases. The germline CDR1 and CDR2 sequences are MNHNS and SASEGT. This CDR3 reads CASSEGQGWGEQYF. In DNA form, the CDR3 reads TGTGCCAGCAGTGAGGGACAGGGATGGGGCGAGCAGTACTTC.

This clone is judged medium-sized. In nucleotides, the CDR3 is TGCAGTGCTAGAGGGGTTAGCGGGAGGAAAGTGGAGCAGTTCTTC. This gives the protein CSARGVSGRKVEQFF. V and J are TRBV20-1 and TRBJ2-1, with 10 bases fitting TRBD2. CDR1 and CDR2 from the germline V gene are DFQATT and SNEGSKA (reference sequence). This CDR3 has 15 amino acids. V trimming: 1 base; J trimming: 10 bases; junction bases outside the gene matches: 10.

The CDR3 DNA follows: TGTGCCATCATTAGCGACATGATTGCCTACAATGAGCAGTTCTTC. Its translation: CAIISDMIAYNEQFF. The chain employs TRBV27 and TRBJ2-1; possibly TRBD2 for D (5 bases). Germline CDR1 and CDR2: MNHEY and SMNVEV (reference sequence). Trimming pared 10 bases from V and 2 bases from J, leaving 18 bases between. This CDR3 region has 15 residues.

This clone was seen only a few times. The V call is TRBV6-1, the J call TRBJ1-5; D is perhaps TRBD1 (5 bases). Germline V gene data show CDR1 as MNHNS and CDR2 as SASEGT. The CDR3 sequence is 15 residues long. The germline V and J ends were trimmed by 6 bases and 0 bases, with 12 bases remaining between them. The chain's CDR3 is CASSPFGTSNQPQHF. In DNA form, the CDR3 reads TGTGCCAGCAGCCCCTTCGGGACTAGCAATCAGCCCCAGCATTTT.

With respect to this clone: A read error is possible here, since a much larger clone lies one base away. The chain recombines TRBV7-7 with TRBJ2-5, with D possibly matching TRBD2 (6 bases). Germline CDR1 reads SSHAT; CDR2 reads FNYEAQ (reference sequence). V lost 5 bases and J lost 8, with 18 bases in between. This CDR3 comprises 14 residues. CDR3 sequence reads: CASSPTAEGHTQYF. The CDR3 region has the DNA TGTGCCAGCAGCCCGACTGCGGAGGGGCACACCCAGTACTTC.

This clone was found many times. V and J are TRBV7-3 and TRBJ2-7, with a possible D match to TRBD1 (6 bases). The CDR3 runs to 13 residues. Trimming shortened V by 5 bases and J by 0 bases, and 8 bases separated the two germline ends. CDR1 SGHTA and CDR2 FQGTGA come from the germline V gene. The CDR3 DNA is TGTGCCAGCAGCCCGGGACACTCCTACGAGCAGTACTTC. This gives the protein CASSPGHSYEQYF.

The chain employs TRBV3-1 and TRBJ2-1; D is perhaps TRBD1 (6 bases). Trimming took 2 bases from V and 4 from J, leaving 9 bases between them. This CDR3 is 14 amino acids long. CDR1 is LGHDT and CDR2 is YNNKEL in the germline V gene (reference sequence). The CDR3 spells CASSQLGGYNEQFF. CDR3 nucleotides: TGTGCCAGCAGCCAATTAGGGGGATACAATGAGCAGTTCTTC.

The chain has TRBV20-1 and TRBJ2-7; D not resolved. Germline CDR1 is DFQATT and CDR2 is SNEGSKA (reference sequence). V dropped 6 bases and J dropped 0 bases, with 18 bases sitting between them. The CDR3 sequence is 15 residues long. DNA for the CDR3: TGCAGTGCCCCAACACGAGTCGGAGTCTCCTACGAGCAGTACTTC. Protein sequence: CSAPTRVGVSYEQYF.